Listed here are 2 T cell receptor beta chains from one sample, sequenced in a study of blood T cell repertoires in COVID-19. The assay was immunoSEQ multiplex PCR, and TCRdb's table has in-frame clones only and misses some. The sample consists of 210,000 or so clones, about 90% of them appearing once. Sequencing input: peripheral blood. These TCRs come from a woman between 55 and 75 years old with acute or convalescent COVID-19.

The V gene is TRBV4-1, the J gene TRBJ2-1; 12 bases line up with TRBD2. This CDR3 comprises 16 residues. V shed 4 bases, J shed 4 bases, and the junction held 5 bases outside the gene matches. The germline V gene encodes CDR1 MGHRA and CDR2 YSYEKL. The CDR3 DNA follows: TGCGCCAGCAGCCGCACCGGGACTAGCGGGTACAATGAGCAGTTCTTC. It yields the protein CASSRTGTSGYNEQFF.

The rearrangement uses TRBV11-2 and TRBJ2-1, with D possibly TRBD2 on 7 matching bases. In germline, CDR1 is SGHAT, CDR2 FQNNGV. V dropped 6 bases and J dropped 7 bases, with 19 bases sitting between them. The CDR3 contains 15 residues. CDR3 in DNA: TGTGCCAGCAGAAGTCCGGGGGGCCGTACGAATGAGCAGTTCTTC. This encodes CASRSPGGRTNEQFF.